The rows below give T cell receptor beta chains drawn from one sample of a study of shared clonotypes between healthy human individuals. Libraries were prepared by immunoSEQ multiplex PCR; TCRdb keeps only in-frame clonotypes and omits some of them. The sample holds about 2.3 million clones; 80% to 95% are singletons and the top ten take about 0.36%. What was sequenced was naive CD4+ T cells from PBMCs. All receptors come from a young man in good health. Some clones in this sample may be carry-over from other donors' samples. Both conserved end residues are part of each CDR3. D genes are given only for firm matches. Clone size is not always given. Where it is, it says once, few, many or a class for expanded clones.

v_call	d_call	clone_size	j_call	cdr3_aa	cdr3_nt
TRBV29-1	NA	NA	TRBJ2-1	CSVIEGPYNEQFF	TGCAGCGTTATTGAGGGTCCGTACAATGAGCAGTTCTTC
TRBV2	NA	few	TRBJ1-1	CASCRTRSTEAFF	TGTGCCAGCTGCAGAACCCGGAGCACTGAAGCTTTCTTT
TRBV2	TRBD1	NA	TRBJ2-3	CASQTGGNTQYF	TGTGCCAGCCAGACAGGGGGTAATACGCAGTATTTT
TRBV29-1	NA	NA	TRBJ2-7	CSVGREKGSYEQYF	TGCAGCGTTGGTCGGGAAAAGGGATCCTACGAGCAGTACTTC
TRBV28	NA	NA	TRBJ2-3	CASTLTPDTQYF	TGTGCCAGCACCCTCACCCCAGATACGCAGTATTTT
TRBV27	NA	NA	TRBJ1-3	CASSPQGAIGNTIYF	TGTGCCAGCAGTCCCCAGGGAGCGATCGGAAACACCATATATTTT
TRBV11-2	TRBD1	NA	TRBJ1-2	CASVNTGGSYGYTF	TGTGCCAGCGTAAATACAGGGGGGTCATATGGCTACACCTTC
TRBV6-4	TRBD1	NA	TRBJ1-1	CASSKTGGTEAFF	TGTGCCAGCAGTAAGACAGGGGGAACTGAAGCTTTCTTT
TRBV25-1	TRBD1	NA	TRBJ2-1	CASSDTRTGVNEQFF	TGTGCCAGCAGCGATACGCGGACAGGGGTCAATGAGCAGTTCTTC
TRBV19	NA	once	TRBJ1-1	CASSTPQGNTEAFF	TGTGCCAGTAGTACCCCCCAGGGAAACACTGAAGCTTTCTTT
TRBV6-6	TRBD1	NA	TRBJ2-7	CASSYSPTGGFEQYF	TGTGCCAGCAGTTACTCGCCGACAGGGGGCTTCGAGCAGTACTTC
TRBV15	NA	NA	TRBJ1-1	CATSRYFGGTEAFF	TGTGCCACCAGCAGGTATTTTGGGGGGACTGAAGCTTTCTTT
TRBV5-1	NA	NA	TRBJ1-1	CASSLEGRDTEAFF	TGCGCCAGCAGCTTGGAAGGCCGAGACACTGAAGCTTTCTTT
TRBV5-1	NA	few	TRBJ1-2	CASSLGQAWGYTF	TGCGCCAGCAGCTTGGGGCAGGCTTGGGGCTACACCTTC
TRBV19	NA	NA	TRBJ2-7	CASSIGGAVYEQYF	TGTGCCAGTAGTATAGGGGGGGCGGTCTACGAGCAGTACTTC
TRBV6-5	NA	NA	TRBJ1-5	CASSAGKPQHF	TGTGCCAGCAGTGCCGGAAAGCCCCAGCATTTT
TRBV9	NA	few	TRBJ2-2	CASSVVAGLNTGELFF	TGTGCCAGCAGCGTAGTGGCAGGACTGAACACCGGGGAGCTGTTTTTT
TRBV6-1	NA	NA	TRBJ1-1	CASSSSGPGVTEAFF	TGTGCCAGCAGTAGCTCAGGACCGGGGGTCACTGAAGCTTTCTTT
TRBV7-9	TRBD1	NA	TRBJ2-7	CATTTGAPSYEQYF	TGTGCCACCACGACAGGGGCGCCCTCCTACGAGCAGTACTTC
TRBV4-3	NA	once	TRBJ2-3	CASSRLSVGDTQYF	TGCGCCAGCAGCCGCCTTAGCGTGGGAGATACGCAGTATTTT
TRBV30	NA	NA	TRBJ2-5	CAWSRTGEQYF	TGTGCCTGGAGCCGTACCGGGGAGCAGTACTTC
TRBV11-3	NA	NA	TRBJ2-3	CASSPGSTDTQYF	TGTGCCAGCAGCCCAGGGAGCACAGATACGCAGTATTTT
TRBV5-1	NA	NA	TRBJ1-1	CASSLTTRGGSTGAFF	TGCGCCAGCAGCCTAACAACCCGGGGAGGTAGCACGGGAGCTTTCTTT
TRBV7-2	NA	NA	TRBJ2-3	CASGGGRRDTQYF	TGTGCCTCCGGGGGCGGGAGACGAGATACGCAGTATTTT
TRBV6-5	NA	NA	TRBJ2-1	CASRSGSRYNEQFF	TGTGCCAGTAGGTCCGGGAGTCGTTACAATGAGCAGTTCTTC
TRBV27	TRBD1	NA	TRBJ1-1	CASSLTGTLNTEAFF	TGTGCCAGCAGTTTGACAGGGACCCTGAACACTGAAGCTTTCTTT
TRBV11-2	TRBD2	NA	TRBJ2-3	CASTRMGEGPGTDTQYF	TGTGCCAGCACCCGAATGGGGGAGGGCCCCGGCACAGATACGCAGTATTTT
TRBV18	TRBD1	NA	TRBJ1-4	CASSQRQGGTNEKLFF	TGTGCCAGCTCACAGCGACAGGGAGGAACTAATGAAAAACTGTTTTTT
TRBV5-4	NA	NA	TRBJ1-2	CASSFGLPSYGYTF	TGTGCCAGCAGCTTCGGCCTACCTAGCTATGGCTACACCTTC
TRBV29-1	NA	NA	TRBJ1-2	CSVELRQATANYGYTF	TGCAGCGTTGAACTGCGACAGGCGACGGCTAACTATGGCTACACCTTC
TRBV28	TRBD1	NA	TRBJ1-5	CASTRDRNQPQHF	TGTGCCAGCACTAGGGACAGAAATCAGCCCCAGCATTTT
TRBV6-6	NA	NA	TRBJ2-1	CASSPDGYNEQFF	TGTGCCAGCAGTCCCGACGGGTACAATGAGCAGTTCTTC
TRBV10-3	TRBD2	NA	TRBJ2-1	CAISPGTRTKGGSYNEQFF	TGTGCCATCAGCCCCGGGACTAGGACGAAGGGTGGGTCCTACAATGAGCAGTTCTTC
TRBV6-1	NA	NA	TRBJ2-3	CASSDRGVADTQYF	TGTGCCAGCAGTGACAGGGGAGTAGCAGATACGCAGTATTTT
TRBV19	NA	NA	TRBJ1-3	CASTDGRSGNTIYF	TGTGCCAGTACGGACGGCCGCTCTGGAAACACCATATATTTT
TRBV5-1	NA	NA	TRBJ1-1	CASSPAWTENTEAFF	TGCGCCAGCAGCCCGGCCTGGACAGAGAACACTGAAGCTTTCTTT
TRBV5-4	TRBD2	NA	TRBJ2-7	CASSGPGTSGYF	TGTGCCAGCAGCGGGCCCGGGACTAGCGGGTACTTC
TRBV7-9	NA	few	TRBJ1-1	CASSLFDAFNTEAFF	TGTGCCAGCAGCTTATTCGATGCATTCAACACTGAAGCTTTCTTT
TRBV6-1	TRBD1	NA	TRBJ2-7	CASSGQGPSYEQYF	TGTGCCAGCAGTGGACAGGGACCCTCCTACGAGCAGTACTTC
TRBV11-2	TRBD2	NA	TRBJ2-2	CASSPGLAGGVGELFF	TGTGCCAGCAGCCCCGGACTAGCGGGAGGGGTCGGGGAGCTGTTTTTT
TRBV5-6	NA	NA	TRBJ1-1	CASSLVGSRVNTEAFF	TGTGCCAGCAGCTTGGTGGGGTCCCGGGTGAACACTGAAGCTTTCTTT
TRBV5-6	TRBD1	NA	TRBJ1-2	CASSLNRGYGYTF	TGTGCCAGCAGCTTGAACAGGGGGTATGGCTACACCTTC
TRBV10-3	TRBD1	once	TRBJ2-7	CAIRGQGLTYEQYF	TGTGCCATCAGGGGACAGGGTCTGACCTACGAGCAGTACTTC
TRBV11-3	NA	once	TRBJ1-2	CACRPPTF	TGTGCCTGCCGCCCCCCTACCTTC